These T cell receptor beta chains were read from a single sample in a study of PD-L1 blockade in urothelial cancer. The data were produced by immunoSEQ multiplex PCR, yet TCRdb's version contains in-frame clones alone and is incomplete. The sample records about 23,000 clones, about 93% being singletons. Sequenced here: PBMCs, sampled around atezolizumab (anti-PD-L1) treatment. All receptors derive from a woman between 55 and 75 years old with urothelial cancer. Each CDR3 is given with its conserved first and last residue. A D gene is named only where the DNA matches it firmly. Clone size is shown for a subset of rows, as once, few, many or a class of expanded clone.

V gene: TRBV18; CDR3 length: 14; J gene: TRBJ1-5; D gene: TRBD1; clone size: NA; CDR3 protein: CASSHRDSNQPQHF; CDR3 DNA: TGTGCCAGCTCGCACCGGGACAGTAATCAGCCCCAGCATTTT
V gene: TRBV6-1; CDR3 length: 13; J gene: TRBJ2-3; D gene: NA; clone size: NA; CDR3 protein: CASRTGSSDTQYF; CDR3 DNA: TGTGCCAGCAGGACGGGTAGTTCGGATACGCAGTATTTT
V gene: TRBV27; CDR3 length: 14; J gene: TRBJ1-2; D gene: NA; clone size: NA; CDR3 protein: CASSYGQGSYGYTF; CDR3 DNA: TGTGCCAGCAGTTACGGTCAGGGGAGTTATGGCTACACCTTC
V gene: TRBV6-5; CDR3 length: 16; J gene: TRBJ1-5; D gene: NA; clone size: NA; CDR3 protein: CASSYRTGLSNQPQHF; CDR3 DNA: TGTGCCAGCAGTTATCGAACAGGGCTGAGCAATCAGCCCCAGCATTTT
V gene: TRBV13; CDR3 length: 15; J gene: TRBJ2-5; D gene: NA; clone size: NA; CDR3 protein: CASSSVGGRGETQYF; CDR3 DNA: TGTGCCAGCAGCTCCGTCGGGGGTCGCGGAGAGACCCAGTACTTC
V gene: TRBV11-2; CDR3 length: 16; J gene: TRBJ2-7; D gene: TRBD2; clone size: NA; CDR3 protein: CASSYRLAGGPYEQYF; CDR3 DNA: TGTGCCAGCAGCTACCGACTAGCGGGAGGGCCCTACGAGCAGTACTTC
V gene: TRBV29-1; CDR3 length: 14; J gene: TRBJ2-2; D gene: NA; clone size: NA; CDR3 protein: CSVVGGEDTGELFF; CDR3 DNA: TGCAGCGTTGTGGGGGGAGAGGACACCGGGGAGCTGTTTTTT
V gene: TRBV9; CDR3 length: 16; J gene: TRBJ1-3; D gene: TRBD1; clone size: NA; CDR3 protein: CASSARQGVSGNTIYF; CDR3 DNA: TGTGCCAGCAGCGCCCGACAGGGCGTCTCTGGAAACACCATATATTTT
V gene: TRBV28; CDR3 length: 17; J gene: TRBJ2-5; D gene: TRBD2; clone size: NA; CDR3 protein: CASSPGVSGRPKETQYF; CDR3 DNA: TGTGCCAGCAGCCCAGGAGTTAGCGGGAGGCCCAAAGAGACCCAGTACTTC
V gene: TRBV6-6; CDR3 length: 10; J gene: TRBJ1-1; D gene: NA; clone size: NA; CDR3 protein: CASRRSEAFF; CDR3 DNA: TGTGCCAGCAGGAGAAGTGAAGCTTTCTTT
V gene: TRBV7-6; CDR3 length: 12; J gene: TRBJ1-5; D gene: NA; clone size: NA; CDR3 protein: CASSPPGEPQHF; CDR3 DNA: TGTGCCAGCAGCCCCCCCGGGGAGCCCCAGCATTTT
V gene: TRBV4-3; CDR3 length: 18; J gene: TRBJ2-2; D gene: NA; clone size: NA; CDR3 protein: CASSEAAIGDVDTGELFF; CDR3 DNA: TGCGCCAGCAGTGAAGCTGCCATAGGAGACGTCGACACCGGGGAGCTGTTTTTT
V gene: TRBV19; CDR3 length: 14; J gene: TRBJ1-1; D gene: NA; clone size: NA; CDR3 protein: CASSIGREATEAFF; CDR3 DNA: TGTGCCAGTAGTATCGGCAGGGAAGCCACTGAAGCTTTCTTT
V gene: TRBV18; CDR3 length: 14; J gene: TRBJ1-1; D gene: TRBD1; clone size: NA; CDR3 protein: CASSRDRKNTEAFF; CDR3 DNA: TGTGCCAGCTCACGGGACAGAAAGAACACTGAAGCTTTCTTT
V gene: TRBV7-9; CDR3 length: 14; J gene: TRBJ2-1; D gene: NA; clone size: NA; CDR3 protein: CASSLASLADEQFF; CDR3 DNA: TGTGCCAGCAGCTTAGCCTCACTAGCCGATGAGCAGTTCTTC
V gene: TRBV7-7; CDR3 length: 14; J gene: TRBJ1-1; D gene: TRBD1; clone size: NA; CDR3 protein: CASSPGQGSTEAFF; CDR3 DNA: TGTGCCAGCAGCCCCGGACAGGGATCCACTGAAGCTTTCTTT
V gene: TRBV6-4; CDR3 length: 14; J gene: TRBJ2-2; D gene: NA; clone size: NA; CDR3 protein: CASTSRPGTGELFF; CDR3 DNA: TGTGCCAGCACCTCCCGGCCGGGCACCGGGGAGCTGTTTTTT
V gene: TRBV7-2; CDR3 length: 12; J gene: TRBJ2-1; D gene: NA; clone size: NA; CDR3 protein: CASSAQGKRQFF; CDR3 DNA: TGTGCCAGCAGCGCTCAAGGAAAGCGGCAGTTCTTC
V gene: TRBV7-8; CDR3 length: 16; J gene: TRBJ1-2; D gene: NA; clone size: NA; CDR3 protein: CASSLALSGRNYGYTF; CDR3 DNA: TGTGCCAGCAGCTTAGCTCTCTCAGGGCGCAACTATGGCTACACCTTC
V gene: TRBV10-3; CDR3 length: 17; J gene: TRBJ2-2; D gene: TRBD2; clone size: NA; CDR3 protein: CAISDILAGGGTGELFF; CDR3 DNA: TGTGCCATCAGTGACATATTAGCGGGAGGCGGGACCGGGGAGCTGTTTTTT
V gene: TRBV6-4; CDR3 length: 18; J gene: TRBJ1-2; D gene: TRBD1; clone size: NA; CDR3 protein: CASSERQGAKAAVYGYTF; CDR3 DNA: TGTGCCAGCAGTGAAAGACAGGGGGCAAAGGCAGCTGTCTATGGCTACACCTTC
V gene: TRBV2; CDR3 length: 16; J gene: TRBJ1-4; D gene: NA; clone size: once; CDR3 protein: CASYAFRGQRNEKLFF; CDR3 DNA: TGTGCCAGCTACGCCTTCAGGGGCCAACGTAATGAAAAACTGTTTTTT
V gene: TRBV29-1; CDR3 length: 13; J gene: TRBJ2-7; D gene: TRBD1; clone size: NA; CDR3 protein: CSARTGSSYEQYF; CDR3 DNA: TGCAGCGCCCGGACAGGGTCCTCCTACGAGCAGTACTTC
V gene: TRBV9; CDR3 length: 14; J gene: TRBJ2-7; D gene: NA; clone size: NA; CDR3 protein: CASSAPDKTYEQYF; CDR3 DNA: TGTGCCAGCAGCGCCCCGGACAAAACCTACGAGCAGTACTTC
V gene: TRBV7-9; CDR3 length: 16; J gene: TRBJ2-1; D gene: TRBD2; clone size: NA; CDR3 protein: CASSLLAGGTRAEQFF; CDR3 DNA: TGTGCCAGCAGCTTGTTGGCGGGAGGCACTCGTGCGGAGCAGTTCTTC
V gene: TRBV4-1; CDR3 length: 18; J gene: TRBJ1-5; D gene: NA; clone size: NA; CDR3 protein: CASSQEFGTHDTNQPQHF; CDR3 DNA: TGCGCCAGCAGCCAAGAATTCGGGACTCATGACACCAATCAGCCCCAGCATTTT
V gene: TRBV28; CDR3 length: 15; J gene: TRBJ2-2; D gene: TRBD2; clone size: NA; CDR3 protein: CASVSGGRVAGELFF; CDR3 DNA: TGTGCCAGCGTTTCCGGCGGGAGGGTGGCCGGGGAGCTGTTTTTT
V gene: TRBV5-1; CDR3 length: 13; J gene: TRBJ2-7; D gene: TRBD1; clone size: once; CDR3 protein: CASSLGQDYEQYF; CDR3 DNA: TGCGCCAGCAGCCTGGGACAGGACTACGAGCAGTACTTC
V gene: TRBV9; CDR3 length: 15; J gene: TRBJ1-5; D gene: NA; clone size: NA; CDR3 protein: CASSVAGVRNQPQHF; CDR3 DNA: TGTGCCAGCAGCGTAGCCGGGGTTCGCAATCAGCCCCAGCATTTT
V gene: TRBV27; CDR3 length: 16; J gene: TRBJ1-2; D gene: NA; clone size: NA; CDR3 protein: CASSKGSGFRGYGYTF; CDR3 DNA: TGTGCCAGCAGTAAGGGTAGCGGGTTTCGGGGCTATGGCTACACCTTC
V gene: TRBV14; CDR3 length: 14; J gene: TRBJ2-7; D gene: TRBD2; clone size: NA; CDR3 protein: CASSQASGTQEQYF; CDR3 DNA: TGTGCCAGCAGCCAGGCCAGCGGGACTCAAGAGCAGTACTTC
V gene: TRBV19; CDR3 length: 11; J gene: TRBJ1-2; D gene: NA; clone size: NA; CDR3 protein: CASRWGGGYTF; CDR3 DNA: TGTGCCAGTAGGTGGGGGGGAGGCTACACCTTC
V gene: TRBV9; CDR3 length: 18; J gene: TRBJ1-6; D gene: NA; clone size: NA; CDR3 protein: CASSGGGGVGIYNSPLHF; CDR3 DNA: TGTGCCAGCAGCGGGGGCGGGGGTGTGGGAATCTATAATTCACCCCTCCACTTT
V gene: TRBV28; CDR3 length: 20; J gene: TRBJ2-3; D gene: TRBD2; clone size: NA; CDR3 protein: CASSLAAGLAGLISTDTQYF; CDR3 DNA: TGTGCCAGCAGTTTAGCGGCGGGACTAGCGGGCTTAATTAGCACAGATACGCAGTATTTT
V gene: TRBV5-1; CDR3 length: 16; J gene: TRBJ2-7; D gene: NA; clone size: NA; CDR3 protein: CASSFGLEGITYEQYF; CDR3 DNA: TGCGCCAGCAGCTTTGGACTGGAGGGGATAACCTACGAGCAGTACTTC
V gene: TRBV10-2; CDR3 length: 13; J gene: TRBJ2-1; D gene: TRBD2; clone size: NA; CDR3 protein: CALAGGPYNEQFF; CDR3 DNA: TGCGCCTTGGCGGGGGGGCCCTACAATGAGCAGTTCTTC
V gene: TRBV19; CDR3 length: 15; J gene: TRBJ2-3; D gene: NA; clone size: NA; CDR3 protein: CASSISRVSTDTQYF; CDR3 DNA: TGTGCCAGTAGTATCAGCAGGGTGAGCACAGATACGCAGTATTTT
V gene: TRBV7-9; CDR3 length: 19; J gene: TRBJ2-2; D gene: TRBD2; clone size: once; CDR3 protein: CASSFSVLAGGKATGELFF; CDR3 DNA: TGTGCCAGCAGCTTTTCGGTGTTAGCGGGAGGGAAGGCCACCGGGGAGCTGTTTTTT
V gene: TRBV18; CDR3 length: 14; J gene: TRBJ2-5; D gene: NA; clone size: NA; CDR3 protein: CASSPIGGQETQYF; CDR3 DNA: TGTGCCAGCTCACCAATCGGGGGCCAAGAGACCCAGTACTTC
V gene: TRBV7-9; CDR3 length: 16; J gene: TRBJ2-2; D gene: TRBD2; clone size: NA; CDR3 protein: CASSTGLAGGFGELFF; CDR3 DNA: TGTGCCAGCAGCACCGGACTAGCGGGAGGTTTCGGGGAGCTGTTTTTT
V gene: TRBV6-1; CDR3 length: 14; J gene: TRBJ2-7; D gene: NA; clone size: NA; CDR3 protein: CASRETATPTGIDF; CDR3 DNA: TGTGCCAGCAGGGAAACCGCGACGCCTACAGGTATCGACTTC
V gene: TRBV29-1; CDR3 length: 16; J gene: TRBJ2-1; D gene: NA; clone size: NA; CDR3 protein: CSVEAPDSSSYNEQFF; CDR3 DNA: TGCAGCGTTGAAGCCCCAGACTCGAGCTCCTACAATGAGCAGTTCTTC
V gene: TRBV5-1; CDR3 length: 19; J gene: TRBJ2-1; D gene: TRBD2; clone size: NA; CDR3 protein: CASSSGILGLAGGTDEQFF; CDR3 DNA: TGCGCCAGCAGCTCCGGGATCCTCGGACTAGCGGGAGGGACCGATGAGCAGTTCTTC
V gene: TRBV19; CDR3 length: 19; J gene: TRBJ2-3; D gene: TRBD2; clone size: NA; CDR3 protein: CASSTFSGGASYSSDTQYF; CDR3 DNA: TGTGCCAGTAGTACGTTTAGCGGGGGGGCTTCGTATTCATCAGATACGCAGTATTTT
V gene: TRBV6-1; CDR3 length: 18; J gene: TRBJ1-6; D gene: TRBD1; clone size: few; CDR3 protein: CASSEGQGRNSYNSPLHF; CDR3 DNA: TGTGCCAGCAGTGAGGGACAGGGGCGGAACTCCTATAATTCACCCCTCCACTTT
V gene: TRBV18; CDR3 length: 17; J gene: TRBJ1-2; D gene: TRBD1; clone size: NA; CDR3 protein: CASSRPGQLQIGYGYTF; CDR3 DNA: TGTGCCAGCTCACGACCGGGACAGCTCCAAATCGGTTACGGCTACACCTTC
V gene: TRBV5-1; CDR3 length: 16; J gene: TRBJ2-5; D gene: NA; clone size: NA; CDR3 protein: CASSYAEGNFQETQYF; CDR3 DNA: TGCGCCAGCAGCTACGCAGAGGGAAACTTCCAAGAGACCCAGTACTTC
V gene: TRBV5-6; CDR3 length: 15; J gene: TRBJ2-1; D gene: NA; clone size: NA; CDR3 protein: CASSPARLVVGEQFF; CDR3 DNA: TGTGCCAGCAGCCCCGCCCGACTAGTGGTAGGGGAGCAGTTCTTC
V gene: TRBV5-6; CDR3 length: 17; J gene: TRBJ2-5; D gene: TRBD2; clone size: once; CDR3 protein: CASSWGGLAGDVETQYF; CDR3 DNA: TGTGCCAGCAGCTGGGGGGGACTAGCGGGAGATGTTGAGACCCAGTACTTC
V gene: TRBV6-6; CDR3 length: 14; J gene: TRBJ2-7; D gene: TRBD1; clone size: NA; CDR3 protein: CASSFGTGRYEQYF; CDR3 DNA: TGTGCCAGCAGTTTTGGGACAGGACGCTACGAGCAGTACTTC
V gene: TRBV7-9; CDR3 length: 16; J gene: TRBJ2-3; D gene: NA; clone size: NA; CDR3 protein: CASTVDEELSTDTQYF; CDR3 DNA: TGTGCCAGCACCGTCGACGAGGAACTTAGCACAGATACGCAGTATTTT
V gene: TRBV7-8; CDR3 length: 13; J gene: TRBJ2-4; D gene: NA; clone size: NA; CDR3 protein: CASSGIGADIQYF; CDR3 DNA: TGTGCCAGCAGTGGAATTGGGGCGGACATTCAGTACTTC
V gene: TRBV7-6; CDR3 length: 14; J gene: TRBJ2-7; D gene: TRBD1; clone size: NA; CDR3 protein: CASSPSGGSYEQYF; CDR3 DNA: TGTGCCAGCAGCCCCTCAGGGGGCTCCTACGAGCAGTACTTC
V gene: TRBV7-6; CDR3 length: 16; J gene: TRBJ1-1; D gene: NA; clone size: NA; CDR3 protein: CASSLRGSSPSTEAFF; CDR3 DNA: TGTGCCAGCAGCTTGCGGGGCTCGTCCCCCTCCACTGAAGCTTTCTTT
V gene: TRBV5-1; CDR3 length: 13; J gene: TRBJ1-1; D gene: NA; clone size: NA; CDR3 protein: CASSPSGGTEAFF; CDR3 DNA: TGCGCCAGCAGCCCGTCGGGTGGTACTGAAGCTTTCTTT
V gene: TRBV7-3; CDR3 length: 15; J gene: TRBJ2-1; D gene: NA; clone size: NA; CDR3 protein: CASSLVDSSYNEQFF; CDR3 DNA: TGTGCCAGCAGCTTAGTGGACTCGTCCTACAATGAGCAGTTCTTC
V gene: TRBV7-2; CDR3 length: 14; J gene: TRBJ2-1; D gene: TRBD2; clone size: NA; CDR3 protein: CASSLGLAGGPRFF; CDR3 DNA: TGTGCCAGCAGCTTAGGCCTAGCGGGGGGGCCACGGTTCTTC
V gene: TRBV19; CDR3 length: 16; J gene: TRBJ2-1; D gene: TRBD2; clone size: once; CDR3 protein: CASSRGAGGIQGEQFF; CDR3 DNA: TGTGCCAGTAGTCGTGGGGCGGGAGGGATCCAGGGGGAGCAGTTCTTC
V gene: TRBV18; CDR3 length: 17; J gene: TRBJ2-5; D gene: NA; clone size: NA; CDR3 protein: CASSPPFRGPSWETQYF; CDR3 DNA: TGTGCCAGCTCACCACCCTTCAGGGGCCCTAGTTGGGAGACCCAGTACTTC
V gene: TRBV6-5; CDR3 length: 15; J gene: TRBJ1-2; D gene: TRBD1; clone size: NA; CDR3 protein: CASSLGTGGIYGYTF; CDR3 DNA: TGTGCCAGCAGCCTAGGGACAGGGGGGATCTATGGCTACACCTTC